The present T cell receptor (beta chain) was sequenced within a study of patients and donors after allogeneic stem cell transplantation. Trimming removed 6 bases from V and 3 bases from J, with 3 bases in between. This CDR3 is 11 amino acids long. Germline CDR1 LGHDT, CDR2 YNNKEL (reference sequence). The table lists this clonotype with a few counts. TCRdb analysed the RT-PCR reads with MiXCR anew, one entry per CDR3 protein. The sample lists tens of thousands of distinct CDR3 sequences; roughly 43% were seen once. This receptor was taken from a human donor who was either an allogeneic HSCT recipient or a stem cell or donor lymphocyte infusion donor (not recorded which). It is not recorded whose cells these are; they may come from a transplant donor. J is TRBJ1-3 and V is TRBV3-1; D gene uncertain. Source material: blood, either unsorted or a sorted T cell fraction (not recorded which). The CDR3 sequence is CASSVGNTIYF. CDR3 coding DNA: TGTGCCAGCAGTGTTGGAAACACCATATATTTT.